These 24 T cell receptor beta chains were all obtained from the same sample, sequenced in a study of monozygotic twins with inflammatory bowel disease. TCRdb re-called the 5' RACE reads; every CDR3 protein appears as one record, without DNA. This repertoire includes approximately 330,000 distinct CDR3 sequences. Sequenced input: blood. The receptor set was obtained from a human donor with ulcerative colitis or Crohn's disease, or a healthy co-twin of an affected twin (not recorded which).

The V and J genes are TRBV20-1 and TRBJ2-7. CDR1 DFQATT and CDR2 SNEGSKA come from the germline V gene (reference sequence). CDR3 length: 12 residues. CDR3 protein: CSARSRQYEQYF.

V and J are TRBV4-3 and TRBJ2-1. The CDR3 sequence is 13 residues long. Germline loops: CDR1 LGHNA, CDR2 YSLEER. CDR3 loop: CASSQDRDNEQFF.

The chain combines TRBV20-1 with TRBJ2-7; the TRBD2 assignment by TCRdb is unverifiable without DNA. Germline values: CDR1 DFQATT, CDR2 SNEGSKA (reference sequence). The CDR3 covers 15 residues. CDR3 region: CSARDRVLAGGEQYF.

The chain recombines TRBV5-1 with TRBJ2-7; TCRdb names TRBD1, which stays unverified in the absence of DNA. The CDR3 extends over 14 amino acids. Germline values: CDR1 SGHRS, CDR2 YFSETQ. The CDR3 sequence is CASSLLPVDYEQYF.

The chain combines TRBV7-9 with TRBJ2-3; TCRdb's D call of TRBD1 is untestable without DNA. The CDR3 totals 15 residues. Germline values: CDR1 SEHNR, CDR2 FQNEAQ (reference sequence). The CDR3 spells CASSPGGWGTDTQYF.

The chain is built from TRBV10-1 and TRBJ2-3; TCRdb selects TRBD2, and the lack of DNA leaves this call unchecked. The CDR3 is 16 residues long. Germline V CDR1 and CDR2: WNHNN, SYGVQD (reference sequence). The CDR3 loop is CASSGIAGGPTDTQYF.

This rearrangement joins TRBV20-1 to TRBJ2-5. CDR3 length equals 11 residues. Germline lookup yields CDR1 DFQATT and CDR2 SNEGSKA (reference sequence). The CDR3 reads CSAPLGETQYF.

The rearrangement joins TRBV18 to TRBJ2-7; TCRdb selects TRBD1, and the lack of DNA leaves this call unchecked. Germline V gene sequence: CDR1 KGHSH, CDR2 LQKENI. The CDR3 sequence is 14 residues long. CDR3 in amino acids: CASSPREFSYEQYF.

The gene calls are TRBV27 and TRBJ2-1; TCRdb lists TRBD1, though no DNA is available to test this call. Germline V gene sequence: CDR1 MNHEY, CDR2 SMNVEV (reference sequence). The CDR3 is made up of 15 amino acids. The CDR3 reads CASSFRWGGHNEQFF.

The genes are TRBV5-1 and TRBJ2-2; lacking DNA, the TRBD2 call made by TCRdb goes unchecked. CDR3 length: 16 residues. Per germline, CDR1 SGHRS and CDR2 YFSETQ. CDR3 region: CASRSGLAANTGELFF.

The rearrangement uses TRBV9 and TRBJ2-2; there is no DNA to check the TCRdb D call of TRBD1. CDR1 is SGDLS and CDR2 is YYNGEE in the germline V gene. The CDR3 runs to 16 residues. The CDR3 here is CASSASGGVDTGELFF.

The J gene is TRBJ2-5, the V gene TRBV27; the TCRdb D gene call, TRBD1, has no DNA to confirm it. Germline V gene lookup returns CDR1 MNHEY and CDR2 SMNVEV (reference sequence). This CDR3 region has 11 residues. The chain's CDR3 is CASGTAGTQYF.

V and J are TRBV3-1 and TRBJ2-3; TCRdb's D call, TRBD2, is unchecked because there is no DNA. This CDR3 is built from 14 residues. CDR1 LGHDT and CDR2 YNNKEL come from the germline V gene (reference sequence). CDR3 sequence reads: CASSQAEGADTQYF.

The gene calls are TRBV5-1 and TRBJ2-7; TCRdb's assignment of TRBD1 cannot be checked, as there is no DNA. The CDR3 length is 15 residues. Germline assignment: CDR1 SGHRS and CDR2 YFSETQ. CDR3 amino acids: CASSLGGQGLREQYF. The variable domain in full, with the rest retrieved from reference TRBV5-1 and TRBJ2-7, is KAGVTQTPRYLIKTRGQQVTLSCSPISGHRSVSWYQQTPGQGLQFLFEYFSETQRNKGNFPGRFSGRQFSNSRSEMNVSTLELGDSALYLCASSLGGQGLREQYFGPGTRLTVT.

The chain joins TRBV6-1 to TRBJ2-5; TCRdb returns TRBD1, unconfirmable since there is no DNA. Germline-derived CDR1 and CDR2 are MNHNS and SASEGT. The CDR3 contains 14 residues. CDR3 residues: CASRPGQGFETQYF.

The chain recombines TRBV28 with TRBJ2-1; TCRdb names TRBD2, which stays unverified in the absence of DNA. The germline CDR1 and CDR2 sequences are MDHEN and SYDVKM. CDR3 size: 14 residues. This CDR3 reads CASRDYSSYNEQFF.

The chain recombines TRBV2 with TRBJ1-5. Germline loops: CDR1 SNHLY, CDR2 FYNNEI. CDR3 length: 15 residues. This CDR3 reads CASSDVGRDNQPQHF.

The chain links TRBV6-1 to TRBJ2-3; the D gene TCRdb calls, TRBD2, cannot be checked with no DNA. The CDR3 contains 15 residues. Germline V lookup: CDR1 MNHNS, CDR2 SASEGT. CDR3 amino acids: CASSEVGRDTDTQYF.

CDR3 residues: CASRRFTEAFF. The chain has TRBV28 and TRBJ1-1. The CDR3 has 11 amino acids. The germline CDR1 and CDR2 sequences are MDHEN and SYDVKM.

This sequence joins TRBV5-1 and TRBJ1-2; TCRdb gives TRBD1 as the D gene, but with no DNA this cannot be confirmed. The germline CDR1 and CDR2 sequences are SGHRS and YFSETQ. The CDR3 runs 15 residues. The CDR3: CASSSGGGVDYGYTF. Full variable domain (rest looked up from reference TRBV5-1 and TRBJ1-2): KAGVTQTPRYLIKTRGQQVTLSCSPISGHRSVSWYQQTPGQGLQFLFEYFSETQRNKGNFPGRFSGRQFSNSRSEMNVSTLELGDSALYLCASSSGGGVDYGYTFGSGTRLTVV.

The chain links TRBV3-1 to TRBJ2-6; TCRdb lists TRBD1, though no DNA is available to test this call. Looked up from germline, CDR1 is LGHDT and CDR2 is YNNKEL (reference sequence). The CDR3 runs 15 residues. The chain's CDR3 is CASRDTNSGANVLTF.

The V call is TRBV24-1, the J call TRBJ2-1; with no DNA, the TCRdb D assignment of TRBD1 cannot be verified. This CDR3 comprises 15 residues. Germline CDR1 and CDR2: KGHDR and SFDVKD. The chain's CDR3 is CATSDPSGQYNEQFF.

The gene calls are TRBV24-1 and TRBJ1-5; TCRdb names TRBD1, which stays unverified in the absence of DNA. Germline CDR1 KGHDR, CDR2 SFDVKD. This CDR3 is 14 amino acids long. The CDR3 sequence is CATGQGSGNQPQHF.

V and J are TRBV5-1 and TRBJ2-6. The CDR3 length is 17 residues. CDR1 is SGHRS and CDR2 is YFSETQ in the germline V gene. CDR3: CASSLETDFSGANVLTF.